This is a list of T cell receptor beta chains from one sample in a study of T cell responses to AZD1222 COVID-19 vaccine. Only in-frame clones appear in the TCRdb table, and some are missing; sequencing was by immunoSEQ multiplex PCR. The sample records around 140,000 clones, around nine tenths being singletons. The sample here was peripheral blood, taken on day 0 of AZD1222 vaccination. The receptors derive from an adult in good health. The conserved cysteine and the conserved F or W are not part of the CDR3 here.

CDR3,length,J,V
ASSVDSGGLQETQY,14,TRBJ2-5,TRBV9
ASSLLETGGPLGGYT,15,TRBJ1-2,TRBV27
ASSLRTGGPGELF,13,TRBJ2-2,TRBV5-8
ASSYPQRGPLEQY,13,TRBJ2-7,TRBV6-2/TRBV6-3
ASSGSSRETQY,11,TRBJ2-5,TRBV25-1
ASSFSLGTEAF,11,TRBJ1-1,TRBV12-3/TRBV12-4
ASGAPLGIQY,10,TRBJ2-4,TRBV6-5
AISVGLAGVSDTQY,14,TRBJ2-3,TRBV10-3
ASSFQGAQSNQPQH,14,TRBJ1-5,TRBV7-2
ASSLLISLYDSNTEAF,16,TRBJ1-1,TRBV7-2
ASGSQETGNEKLF,13,TRBJ1-4,TRBV12-5
ASSQSPAGSF,10,TRBJ1-1,TRBV23-1
AWRKGRGTLREQY,13,TRBJ2-7,TRBV30
AWTDSDTEAF,10,TRBJ1-1,TRBV30
ASRDRGLLNEKLF,13,TRBJ1-4,TRBV2
ATSRDHRTGETSGLSYEQY,19,TRBJ2-7,TRBV15
ARTDATTDTQY,11,TRBJ2-3,TRBV5-3